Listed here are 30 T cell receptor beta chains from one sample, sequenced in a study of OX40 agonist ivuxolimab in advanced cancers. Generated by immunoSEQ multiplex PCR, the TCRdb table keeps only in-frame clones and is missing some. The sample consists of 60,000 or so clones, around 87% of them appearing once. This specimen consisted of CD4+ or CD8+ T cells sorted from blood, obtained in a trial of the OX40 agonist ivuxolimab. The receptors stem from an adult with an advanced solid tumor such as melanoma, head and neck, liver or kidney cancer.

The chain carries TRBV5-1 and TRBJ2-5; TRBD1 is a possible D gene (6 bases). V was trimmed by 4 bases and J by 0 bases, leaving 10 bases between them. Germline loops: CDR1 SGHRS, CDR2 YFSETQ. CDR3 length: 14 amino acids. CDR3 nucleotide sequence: TGCGCCAGCAGCCGATGGACAGACCAAGAGACCCAGTACTTC. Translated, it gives CASSRWTDQETQYF.

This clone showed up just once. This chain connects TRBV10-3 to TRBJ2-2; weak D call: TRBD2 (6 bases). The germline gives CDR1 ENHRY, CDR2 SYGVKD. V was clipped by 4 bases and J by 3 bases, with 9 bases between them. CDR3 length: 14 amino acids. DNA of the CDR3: TGTGCCATCAGTGTACAGCGGGACACCGGGGAGCTGTTTTTT. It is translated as CAISVQRDTGELFF.

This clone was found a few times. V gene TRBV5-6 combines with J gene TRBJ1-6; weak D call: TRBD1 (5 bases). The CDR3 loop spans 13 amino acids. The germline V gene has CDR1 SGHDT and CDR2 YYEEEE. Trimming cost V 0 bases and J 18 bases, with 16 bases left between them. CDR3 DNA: TGTGCCAGCAGCTTGGGGGGCCTCGGGGACGACCACTTT. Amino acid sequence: CASSLGGLGDDHF.

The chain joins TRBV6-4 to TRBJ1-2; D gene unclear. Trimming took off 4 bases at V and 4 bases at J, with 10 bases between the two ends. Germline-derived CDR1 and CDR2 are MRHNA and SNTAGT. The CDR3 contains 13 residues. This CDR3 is CASSVNPSYGYTF. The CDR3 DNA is TGTGCCAGCAGTGTAAACCCTTCCTATGGCTACACCTTC.

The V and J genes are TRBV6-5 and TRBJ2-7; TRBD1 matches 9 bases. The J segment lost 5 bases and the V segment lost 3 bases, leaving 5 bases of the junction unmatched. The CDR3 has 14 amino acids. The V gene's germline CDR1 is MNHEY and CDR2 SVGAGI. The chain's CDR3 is CASSYGQGIHEQYF. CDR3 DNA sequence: TGTGCCAGCAGTTATGGACAGGGGATCCACGAGCAGTACTTC.

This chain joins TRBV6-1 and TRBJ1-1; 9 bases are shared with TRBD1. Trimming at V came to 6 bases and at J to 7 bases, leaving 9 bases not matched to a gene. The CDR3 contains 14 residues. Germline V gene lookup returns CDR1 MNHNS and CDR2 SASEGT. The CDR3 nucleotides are TGTGCCAGCAGCATTTCCGGGACAGGGTTTGAAGCTTTCTTT. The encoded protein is CASSISGTGFEAFF.

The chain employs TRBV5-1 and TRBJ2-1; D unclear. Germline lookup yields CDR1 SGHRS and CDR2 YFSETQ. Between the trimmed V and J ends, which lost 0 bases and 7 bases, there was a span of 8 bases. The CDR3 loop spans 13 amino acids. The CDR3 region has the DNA TGCGCCAGCAGCTTGGGGGGTTTTAATGAGCAGTTCTTC. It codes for CASSLGGFNEQFF.

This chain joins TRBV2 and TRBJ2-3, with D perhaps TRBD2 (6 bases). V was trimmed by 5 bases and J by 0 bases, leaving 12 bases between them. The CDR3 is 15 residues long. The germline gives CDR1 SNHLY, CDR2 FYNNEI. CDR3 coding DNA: TGTGCCAGCAGTACGCGGGAAAGCAGCACAGATACGCAGTATTTT. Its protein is CASSTRESSTDTQYF.

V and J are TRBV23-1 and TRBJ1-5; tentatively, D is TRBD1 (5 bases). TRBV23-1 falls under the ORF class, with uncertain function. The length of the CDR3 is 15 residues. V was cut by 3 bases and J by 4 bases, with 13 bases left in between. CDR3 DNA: TGCGCCAGCAGTCACCGGGGCGTGGAGAATCAGCCCCAGCATTTT. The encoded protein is CASSHRGVENQPQHF.

The CDR3 loop reads CASSFRTGNSPLHF. The DNA of the CDR3 is TGTGCCAGCAGTTTCAGGACAGGGAATTCACCCCTCCACTTT. This rearrangement joins TRBV28 to TRBJ1-6, with 8 positions matching TRBD1. This CDR3 contains 14 residues. After removal of 3 bases from V and 7 bases from J, the junction contained 2 bases not matched to a gene. The germline V gene encodes CDR1 MDHEN and CDR2 SYDVKM.

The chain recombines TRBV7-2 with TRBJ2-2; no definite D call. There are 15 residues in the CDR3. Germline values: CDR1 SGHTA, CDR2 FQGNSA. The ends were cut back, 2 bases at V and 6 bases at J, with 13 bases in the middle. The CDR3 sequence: CASSLSGRPPGELFF. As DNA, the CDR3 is TGTGCCAGCAGCTTAAGTGGAAGGCCCCCCGGGGAGCTGTTTTTT.

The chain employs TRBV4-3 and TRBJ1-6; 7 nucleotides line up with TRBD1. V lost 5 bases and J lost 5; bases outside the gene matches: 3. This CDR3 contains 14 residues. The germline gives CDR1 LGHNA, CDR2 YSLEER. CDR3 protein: CASSRGQNNSPLHF. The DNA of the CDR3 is TGCGCCAGCAGCAGGGGACAGAATAATTCACCCCTCCACTTT.

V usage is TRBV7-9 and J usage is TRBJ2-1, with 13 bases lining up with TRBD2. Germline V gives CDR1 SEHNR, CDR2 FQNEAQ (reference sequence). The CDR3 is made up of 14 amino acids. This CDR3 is CAFGLAGAINEQFF. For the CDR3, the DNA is TGTGCTTTCGGACTAGCGGGAGCTATCAATGAGCAGTTCTTC.

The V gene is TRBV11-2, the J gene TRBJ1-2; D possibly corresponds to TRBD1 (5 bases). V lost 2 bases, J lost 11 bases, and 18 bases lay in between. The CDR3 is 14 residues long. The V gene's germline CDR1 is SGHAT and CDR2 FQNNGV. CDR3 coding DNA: TGTGCCAGCAGCTTACGGGACGCGGGGGTTCTTTACACCTTC. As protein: CASSLRDAGVLYTF.

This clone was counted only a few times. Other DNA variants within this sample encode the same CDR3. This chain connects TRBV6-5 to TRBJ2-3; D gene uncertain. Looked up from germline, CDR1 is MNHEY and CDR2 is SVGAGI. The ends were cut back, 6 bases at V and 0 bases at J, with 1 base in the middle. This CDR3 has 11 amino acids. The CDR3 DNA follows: TGTGCCAGCAGAAGCACAGATACGCAGTATTTT. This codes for CASRSTDTQYF.

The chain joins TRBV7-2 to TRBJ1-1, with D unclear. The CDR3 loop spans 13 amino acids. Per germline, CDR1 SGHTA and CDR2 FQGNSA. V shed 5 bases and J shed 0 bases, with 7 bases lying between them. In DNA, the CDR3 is TGTGCCAGCAGCCCTGCCTTGAACACTGAAGCTTTCTTT. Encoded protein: CASSPALNTEAFF.

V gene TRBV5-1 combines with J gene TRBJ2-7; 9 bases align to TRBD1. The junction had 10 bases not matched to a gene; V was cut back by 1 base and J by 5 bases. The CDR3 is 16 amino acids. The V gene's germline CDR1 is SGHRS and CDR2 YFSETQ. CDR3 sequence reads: CASSLWEGQGWDEQYF. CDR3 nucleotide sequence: TGCGCCAGCAGCTTGTGGGAGGGACAGGGTTGGGACGAGCAGTACTTC.

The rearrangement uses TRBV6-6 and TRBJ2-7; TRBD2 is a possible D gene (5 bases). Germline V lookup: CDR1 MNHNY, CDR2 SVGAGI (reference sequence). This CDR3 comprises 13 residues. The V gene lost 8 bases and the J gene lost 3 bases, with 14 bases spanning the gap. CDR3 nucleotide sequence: TGTGCCAGCGAGGGCCGGCGGGTCTACGAGCAGTACTTC. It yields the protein CASEGRRVYEQYF.

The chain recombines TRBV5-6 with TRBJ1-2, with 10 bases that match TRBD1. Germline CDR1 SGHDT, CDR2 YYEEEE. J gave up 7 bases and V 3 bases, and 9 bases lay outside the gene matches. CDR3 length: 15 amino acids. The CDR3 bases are TGTGCCAGCAGCTCCCCGGGACAGGGGAAAGGTGGCTACACCTTC. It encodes CASSSPGQGKGGYTF.

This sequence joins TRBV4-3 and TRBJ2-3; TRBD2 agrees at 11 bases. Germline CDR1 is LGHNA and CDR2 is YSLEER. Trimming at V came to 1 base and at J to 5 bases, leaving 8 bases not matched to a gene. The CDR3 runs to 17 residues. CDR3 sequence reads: CASSQVFSGGAKDTQYF. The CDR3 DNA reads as TGCGCCAGCAGCCAAGTTTTTAGCGGGGGGGCTAAAGATACGCAGTATTTT.

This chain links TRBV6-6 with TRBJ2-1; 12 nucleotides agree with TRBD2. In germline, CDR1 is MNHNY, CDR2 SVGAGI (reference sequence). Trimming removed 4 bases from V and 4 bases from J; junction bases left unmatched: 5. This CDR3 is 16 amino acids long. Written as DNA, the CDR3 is TGTGCCAGCAGTTCTAAAACTAGCGGGGGGTACAATGAGCAGTTCTTC. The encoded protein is CASSSKTSGGYNEQFF.

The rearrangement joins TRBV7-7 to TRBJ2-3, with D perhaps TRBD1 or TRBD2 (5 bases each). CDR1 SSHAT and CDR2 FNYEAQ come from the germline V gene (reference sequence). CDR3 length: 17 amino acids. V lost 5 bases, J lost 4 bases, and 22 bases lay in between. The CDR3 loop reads CASSPQPGPLNPDTQYF. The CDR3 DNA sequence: TGTGCCAGCAGCCCACAGCCGGGACCTCTAAACCCAGATACGCAGTATTTT.

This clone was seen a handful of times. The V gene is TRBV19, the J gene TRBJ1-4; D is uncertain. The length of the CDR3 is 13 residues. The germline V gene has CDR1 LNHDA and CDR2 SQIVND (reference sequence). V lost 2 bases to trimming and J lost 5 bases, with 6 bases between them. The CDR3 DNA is TGTGCCAGTAGTATATCCGGCAATGAAAAACTGTTTTTT. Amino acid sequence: CASSISGNEKLFF.

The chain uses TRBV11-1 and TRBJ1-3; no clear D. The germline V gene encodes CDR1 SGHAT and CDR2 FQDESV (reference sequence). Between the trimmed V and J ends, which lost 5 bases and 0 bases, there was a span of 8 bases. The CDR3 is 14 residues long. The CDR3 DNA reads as TGTGCCAGCAGCCGGGTCCGCTCTGGAAACACCATATATTTT. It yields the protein CASSRVRSGNTIYF. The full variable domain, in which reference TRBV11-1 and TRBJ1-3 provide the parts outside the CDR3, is EAEVAQSPRYKITEKSQAVAFWCDPISGHATLYWYRQILGQGPELLVQFQDESVVDDSQLPKDRFSAERLKGVDSTLKIQPAELGDSAMYLCASSRVRSGNTIYFGEGSWLTVV.

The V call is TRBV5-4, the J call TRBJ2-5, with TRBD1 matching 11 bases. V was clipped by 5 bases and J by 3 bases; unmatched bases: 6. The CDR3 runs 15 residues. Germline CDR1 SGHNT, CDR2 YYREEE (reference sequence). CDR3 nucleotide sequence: TGTGCCAGCAGAAGGGACAGGGGGAACGAAGAGACCCAGTACTTC. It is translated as CASRRDRGNEETQYF.

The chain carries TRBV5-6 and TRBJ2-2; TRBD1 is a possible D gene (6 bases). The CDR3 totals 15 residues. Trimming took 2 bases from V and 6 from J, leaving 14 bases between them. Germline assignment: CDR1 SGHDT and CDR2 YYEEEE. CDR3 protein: CASSFVTGLAGELFF. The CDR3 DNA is TGTGCCAGCAGCTTCGTCACAGGGTTGGCCGGGGAGCTGTTTTTT. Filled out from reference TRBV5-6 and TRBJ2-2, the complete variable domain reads DAGVTQSPTHLIKTRGQQVTLRCSPKSGHDTVSWYQQALGQGPQFIFQYYEEEERQRGNFPDRFSGHQFPNYSSELNVNALLLGDSALYLCASSFVTGLAGELFFGEGSRLTVL.

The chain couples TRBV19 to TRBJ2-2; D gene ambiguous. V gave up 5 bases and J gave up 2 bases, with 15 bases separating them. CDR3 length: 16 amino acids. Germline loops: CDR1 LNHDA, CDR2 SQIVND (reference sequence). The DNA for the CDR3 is TGTGCCAGTAGTGCGTGGGCACCGGGCAACACCGGGGAGCTGTTTTTT. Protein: CASSAWAPGNTGELFF.

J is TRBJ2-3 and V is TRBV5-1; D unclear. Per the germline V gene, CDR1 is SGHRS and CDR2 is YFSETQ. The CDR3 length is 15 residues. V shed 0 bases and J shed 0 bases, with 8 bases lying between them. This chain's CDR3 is CASSLAVGSTDTQYF. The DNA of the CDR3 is TGCGCCAGCAGCTTGGCAGTGGGGAGCACAGATACGCAGTATTTT.

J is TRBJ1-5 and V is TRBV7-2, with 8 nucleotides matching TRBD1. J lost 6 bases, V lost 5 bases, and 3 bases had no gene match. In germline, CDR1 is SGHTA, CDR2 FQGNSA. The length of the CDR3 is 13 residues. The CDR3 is CASSPDRAQPQHF. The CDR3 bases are TGTGCCAGCAGCCCGGACAGGGCTCAGCCCCAGCATTTT. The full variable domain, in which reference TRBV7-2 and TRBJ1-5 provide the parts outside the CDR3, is GAGVSQSPSNKVTEKGKDVELRCDPISGHTALYWYRQSLGQGLEFLIYFQGNSAPDKSGLPSDRFSAERTGGSVSTLTIQRTQQEDSAVYLCASSPDRAQPQHFGDGTRLSIL.

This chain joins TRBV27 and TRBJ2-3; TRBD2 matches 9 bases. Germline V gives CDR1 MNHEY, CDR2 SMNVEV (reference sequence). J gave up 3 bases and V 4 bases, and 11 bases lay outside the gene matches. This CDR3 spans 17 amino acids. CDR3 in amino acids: CASSSRSSGKVTDTQYF. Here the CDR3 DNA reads TGTGCCAGCAGTTCTCGGTCTAGCGGGAAAGTGACAGATACGCAGTATTTT.